These 14 T cell receptor beta chains were sequenced from one sample in a study of neurological immune-mediated disorders. TCRdb called the 5' RACE reads again in MiXCR, with one record for every CDR3 protein. Of 55,000 to 80,000 distinct CDR3 sequences detected, around 4.7% appear once; the ten largest clones hold about 3.2%. What was sequenced was PBMCs. The source of these receptors is a woman between 50 and 59 years old with multiple sclerosis.

The sample holds many counts of this clonotype. The V gene is TRBV29-1, the J gene TRBJ2-6; D is unresolved. Germline V gene sequence: CDR1 SQVTM, CDR2 ANQGSEA. The V end lost 8 bases, the J end lost 2 bases, and 10 bases lay between the germline ends. The CDR3 spans 13 residues. The CDR3, as DNA: TGCAGCACTCAGCTGGCTGGGGCCAACGTCCTGACTTTC. This translates into CSTQLAGANVLTF.

This clonotype was detected many times. The rearrangement links TRBV20-1 to TRBJ2-3; 9 positions match TRBD1. J lost 3 bases, V lost 0 bases, and 13 bases had no gene match. Per germline, CDR1 DFQATT and CDR2 SNEGSKA (reference sequence). The CDR3 is 18 residues long. The DNA of the CDR3 is TGCAGTGCTAGAGATCGGAGGGACAGGGAAGGGGGGACAGATACGCAGTATTTT. Protein product: CSARDRRDREGGTDTQYF.

This clonotype was picked up many times. This chain connects TRBV7-9 to TRBJ2-1, with D perhaps matching TRBD1 (6 bases). V shed 11 bases and J shed 3 bases, with 17 bases lying between them. Germline V gene data show CDR1 as SEHNR and CDR2 as FQNEAQ (reference sequence). The CDR3 extends over 14 amino acids. The CDR3 DNA follows: TGTGCCCGGATGGGACACTGGGTCTACAATGAGCAGTTCTTC. Its protein is CARMGHWVYNEQFF.

This clonotype was counted ten times or more. The V gene is TRBV14, the J gene TRBJ1-1, with TRBD1 as a possible D gene (6 bases). The V gene's germline CDR1 is SGHDN and CDR2 FVKESK. The CDR3 runs to 13 residues. Deletions cut 6 bases from V and 0 bases from J, with 8 bases between. The CDR3 DNA sequence: TGTGCCAGCAGGGACAGAATGAACACTGAAGCTTTCTTT. Encoded protein: CASRDRMNTEAFF.

This clonotype has at least ten counts. The J gene is TRBJ2-1, the V gene TRBV6-5; no reliable D call. Trimming pared 0 bases from V and 7 bases from J, leaving 10 bases between. Germline CDR1 reads MNHEY; CDR2 reads SVGAGI. The CDR3 loop spans 14 amino acids. CDR3 in DNA: TGTGCCAGCAGTTACTCGCCCTTGACGAATGAGCAGTTCTTC. The encoded protein is CASSYSPLTNEQFF.

In the case of this clonotype: Germline is not matched at one junction end, which may reflect a read error. The CDR3 reads CVSSPEITDTQYF. The DNA of the CDR3 is TGTGTCAGCTCACCGGAAATCACAGATACGCAGTATTTT. The V gene is TRBV18, the J gene TRBJ2-3; D gene unclear. This CDR3 is built from 13 residues. Germline V gene lookup returns CDR1 KGHSH and CDR2 LQKENI.

This clonotype was detected ten times or more. The rearrangement joins TRBV5-6 to TRBJ2-7, with 7 bases that match TRBD1. J gave up 0 bases and V 0 bases, and 0 bases lay outside the gene matches. CDR1 and CDR2 from the germline V gene are SGHDT and YYEEEE. The CDR3 is 14 amino acids. DNA of the CDR3: TGTGCCAGCAGCTTGGGGGACAGCTCCTACGAGCAGTACGTC. It specifies CASSLGDSSYEQYV.

This clonotype was seen ten or more times. The gene calls are TRBV5-1 and TRBJ2-2, with TRBD1 matching over 10 bases. The CDR3 loop spans 15 amino acids. Germline CDR1 and CDR2: SGHRS and YFSETQ. V shed 5 bases and J 3 bases; nucleotides not matched to a gene: 4. In DNA, the CDR3 is TGCGCCAGCAGACGGGGGACAGGGGACACCGGGGAGCTGTTTTTT. Its translation: CASRRGTGDTGELFF.

This clonotype was counted many times. V is TRBV7-2 and J is TRBJ2-7; TRBD1 agrees at 9 bases. Germline values: CDR1 SGHTA, CDR2 FQGNSA. The CDR3 length is 15 residues. V trimming: 6 bases; J trimming: 6 bases; junction bases outside the gene matches: 12. CDR3: CASRRDGGQGLEQYF. CDR3 nucleotide sequence: TGTGCCAGCAGGAGGGATGGGGGACAGGGACTCGAGCAGTACTTC. The variable domain in full, with the rest retrieved from reference TRBV7-2 and TRBJ2-7, is GAGVSQSPSNKVTEKGKDVELRCDPISGHTALYWYRQSLGQGLEFLIYFQGNSAPDKSGLPSDRFSAERTGGSVSTLTIQRTQQEDSAVYLCASRRDGGQGLEQYFGPGTRLTVT.

This clonotype has ten or more counts. The V call is TRBV12-3 or TRBV12-4, the J call TRBJ2-2, with D perhaps matching TRBD2 (6 bases). V was cut by 2 bases and J by 5 bases, with 9 bases left in between. This CDR3 region has 14 residues. The CDR3 DNA follows: TGTGCCAGCAGTTTAATGGCGGGGACCGGGGAGCTGTTTTTT. This encodes CASSLMAGTGELFF.

This clonotype was counted at least ten times. The genes are TRBV4-3 and TRBJ1-5; 7 bases line up with TRBD1. Germline trimming cut 0 bases from V and 0 bases from J; bases unmatched to any gene: 11. Per germline, CDR1 LGHNA and CDR2 YSLEER. This CDR3 comprises 19 residues. CDR3 amino acids: CASSQDWDEGAHSNQPQHF. Here the CDR3 DNA reads TGCGCCAGCAGCCAAGATTGGGACGAGGGGGCCCATAGCAATCAGCCCCAGCATTTT.

This clonotype occurred many times. The chain carries TRBV5-1 and TRBJ2-3; 7 bases agree with TRBD2. V lost 0 bases, J lost 3 bases, and 13 bases stayed unmatched. The germline V gene has CDR1 SGHRS and CDR2 YFSETQ. The CDR3 runs 18 residues. The CDR3 protein is CASSLAGAGIVVTDTQYF. Here the CDR3 DNA reads TGCGCCAGCAGCTTGGCGGGAGCGGGGATCGTTGTGACAGATACGCAGTATTTT. The whole variable domain, remainder taken from reference TRBV5-1 and TRBJ2-3, is KAGVTQTPRYLIKTRGQQVTLSCSPISGHRSVSWYQQTPGQGLQFLFEYFSETQRNKGNFPGRFSGRQFSNSRSEMNVSTLELGDSALYLCASSLAGAGIVVTDTQYFGPGTRLTVL.

This clonotype was counted only a few times. This chain connects TRBV5-1 to TRBJ1-2; D is unclear. Germline values: CDR1 SGHRS, CDR2 YFSETQ. The CDR3 has 14 amino acids. V lost 0 bases and J lost 8, with 14 bases in between. In nucleotides, the CDR3 is TGCGCCAGCAGCTTGGCTACGGAAGCCGGCGGCTACACCTTC. Residues: CASSLATEAGGYTF.

This clonotype was observed at least ten times. The chain uses TRBV10-3 and TRBJ2-2; possibly TRBD1 for D (6 bases). The CDR3 loop spans 14 amino acids. V was pared by 6 bases and J by 3 bases, with 11 bases between. In germline, CDR1 is ENHRY, CDR2 SYGVKD. The chain's CDR3 is CAISLEGDTGELFF. DNA for the CDR3: TGTGCCATCAGCCTCGAGGGGGACACCGGGGAGCTGTTTTTT.